This T cell receptor (beta chain) was sequenced during a study of T-cell memory formation after mild COVID-19. Notes on the study in general: CD4+ contracting clones were mainly CM and EM; CD8+ ones, EMRA.

The CDR3 sequence is 15 residues long. The germline V gene encodes CDR1 SEHNR and CDR2 FQNEAQ (reference sequence). Between the trimmed V and J ends, which lost 5 bases and 0 bases, there was a span of 14 bases. Points on this clonotype: Its antigen is not identified.

In TCRdb, the 5' RACE reads were re-called with MiXCR into one record per CDR3 protein. Of around 300,000 distinct CDR3 sequences listed, 10% to 15% are singletons. The sequencing sample was made of PBMCs or a T cell subset sorted from them (not recorded which). This chain uses TRBV7-9 with TRBJ2-7; D unclear. This sequence originates from a man aged 18 to 35 who had mild COVID-19 (a few samples of this study predate the infection). Cell type and time point are not known. CDR3 in amino acids: CASSLETTNSYEQYV. The DNA of the CDR3 is TGTGCCAGCAGCCTAGAGACCACGAACTCCTACGAGCAGTACGTC.